This T cell receptor beta chain was profiled in a study of T cell responses to AZD1222 COVID-19 vaccine. Using immunoSEQ multiplex PCR, the repertoire was profiled, and TCRdb retains in-frame clones only, with some absent. There are roughly 150,000 clones in the sample; approximately 92% occur only once, and roughly 7% lies in the top ten. This CDR3 spans 16 amino acids. V was pared by 5 bases and J by 4 bases, with 10 bases of the junction left unmatched. In germline, CDR1 is ENHRY, CDR2 SYGVKD. Sequencing used peripheral blood, obtained 28 days after the second AZD1222 dose. The rearrangement links TRBV10-3 to TRBJ2-3; 9 bases match TRBD1. The clonotype comes from an adult who received the AZD1222 COVID-19 vaccine. CDR3 bases: TGTGCCATCAGTCGGACCGGGACAGGGCTTTCAGATACGCAGTATTTT. Its translation: CAISRTGTGLSDTQYF.